These 18 T cell receptor beta chains were all obtained from the same sample, sequenced in a study of identical twins. A single record per CDR3 protein comes from TCRdb applying MiXCR to the 5' RACE reads. The table has 570,000 or so distinct CDR3 sequences, over 8.5% seen once. The same sample was also used in a study of yellow fever vaccine responses in identical twins.

Specimen: PBMCs. The source of these receptors is a woman in her late teens or twenties in good health.

This clonotype occurred many times. The V gene is TRBV12-3 or TRBV12-4, the J gene TRBJ2-1; D call uncertain. This CDR3 region has 11 residues. V lost 3 bases and J lost 7, with 4 bases in between. CDR3 in DNA: TGTGCCAGCAGTTTCAAGAATGAGCAGTTCTTC. Translated: CASSFKNEQFF.

This clonotype was counted a few times. The DNA of the CDR3 is TGTGCCAGCAGCTGGGACGGGGGGGGCGAGCAGTACTTC. This translates into CASSWDGGGEQYF. V gene TRBV7-2 combines with J gene TRBJ2-7; 8 nucleotides line up with TRBD2. The V segment lost 4 bases and the J segment 6 bases; nucleotides outside the gene matches: 5. Germline V gene lookup returns CDR1 SGHTA and CDR2 FQGNSA. The CDR3 length is 13 residues.

This clonotype was counted only a few times. This chain uses TRBV2 with TRBJ1-1; TRBD1 agrees at 9 bases. With 9 bases clipped from V and 5 bases from J, the junction kept 4 bases outside the gene matches. The CDR3 extends over 12 amino acids. Germline-derived CDR1 and CDR2 are SNHLY and FYNNEI. This CDR3 reads CARQGAGTEAFF. CDR3 coding DNA: TGTGCCAGACAGGGGGCGGGAACTGAAGCTTTCTTT.

This clonotype occurred a few times. The genes are TRBV20-1 and TRBJ2-5; no clear D gene. The germline V and J ends were trimmed by 3 bases and 8 bases, with 10 bases remaining between them. The CDR3 is made up of 11 amino acids. The germline V gene encodes CDR1 DFQATT and CDR2 SNEGSKA (reference sequence). CDR3 amino acids: CSARTSSTQYF. CDR3 in DNA: TGCAGTGCTAGGACATCTAGTACCCAGTACTTC.

V and J are TRBV9 and TRBJ2-7; TRBD1 might be the D (6 bases). The length of the CDR3 is 15 residues. V dropped 4 bases and J dropped 4 bases, with 18 bases sitting between them. Germline V gene lookup returns CDR1 SGDLS and CDR2 YYNGEE. As DNA, the CDR3 is TGTGCCAGCAGCCCCGTACGGCAGGGGATGTACGAGCAGTACTTC. Protein product: CASSPVRQGMYEQYF.

In this sample, this clonotype turned up a few times. The chain carries TRBV7-9 and TRBJ2-3, with D perhaps TRBD2 (6 bases). Deletions cut 4 bases from V and 3 bases from J, with 20 bases between. The CDR3 has 17 amino acids. Germline CDR1 and CDR2: SEHNR and FQNEAQ (reference sequence). The CDR3 reads CASSSLPRLSGTDTQYF. CDR3 in DNA: TGTGCCAGCAGCTCCCTCCCTCGCCTAAGCGGGACAGATACGCAGTATTTT.

Only a few counts were recorded for this clonotype. The V call is TRBV12-5, the J call TRBJ2-1; unclear D gene. Trimming took off 3 bases at V and 8 bases at J, with 11 bases between the two ends. This CDR3 has 13 residues. Germline V lookup: CDR1 LGHNT, CDR2 FRNRAP. Here the CDR3 DNA reads TGTGCTAGTGGTTTACCTGGACGAGATGAGCAGTTCTTC. Its protein is CASGLPGRDEQFF.

This clonotype occurred a few times. V and J are TRBV27 and TRBJ1-1; D not resolved. Trimming pared 1 base from V and 5 bases from J, leaving 8 bases between. Per germline, CDR1 MNHEY and CDR2 SMNVEV (reference sequence). This CDR3 has 13 amino acids. CDR3 sequence (DNA): TGTGCCAGCAGTTTATTAAAGGAGACTGAAGCTTTCTTT. Translated, it gives CASSLLKETEAFF.

Concerning this clonotype itself: An end of the junction does not agree with germline; a read error may underlie this. The chain is built from TRBV27 and TRBJ2-2; weak D call: TRBD1 (6 bases). The CDR3 sequence is 15 residues long. Per the germline V gene, CDR1 is MNHEY and CDR2 is SMNVEV (reference sequence). CDR3 nucleotide sequence: TGTGCCAGCAGTGTATCAGGGGCTGAGACCGGGGAGCTGTTTTTT. Its protein is CASSVSGAETGELFF.

This sequence joins TRBV5-1 and TRBJ2-1; D gene ambiguous. This CDR3 is built from 15 residues. The germline V gene encodes CDR1 SGHRS and CDR2 YFSETQ. V lost 0 bases, J lost 7 bases, and 14 bases lay in between. Here the CDR3 DNA reads TGCGCCAGCAGCTTGGCCGTCAGCTTCTCAAATGAGCAGTTCTTC. The encoded protein is CASSLAVSFSNEQFF.

The J gene is TRBJ2-7, the V gene TRBV10-3; weak D call: TRBD1 (6 bases). This CDR3 is 13 amino acids long. V was pared by 6 bases and J by 0 bases, with 9 bases between. In germline, CDR1 is ENHRY, CDR2 SYGVKD. CDR3 loop: CAISRDISYEQYF. The CDR3 DNA is TGTGCCATCAGCCGGGACATCTCCTACGAGCAGTACTTC.

The chain employs TRBV29-1 and TRBJ2-7, with 9 bases matching TRBD2. The V gene end was trimmed by 4 bases and the J gene end by 2 bases; junction bases not matched to a gene: 6. The CDR3 contains 14 residues. Germline V lookup: CDR1 SQVTM, CDR2 ANQGSEA. The CDR3 coding sequence is TGCAGCGTTGTTCCTAGCGGGAACACCTACGAGCAGTACTTC. Its translation: CSVVPSGNTYEQYF.

This clonotype was detected a few times. The genes are TRBV7-6 and TRBJ1-1, with unresolved D. The germline V and J ends were trimmed by 0 bases and 1 base, with 12 bases remaining between them. The CDR3 consists of 16 residues. CDR1 is SGHVS, CDR2 FNYEAQ, per germline. CDR3 DNA: TGTGCCAGCAGCTTAGCGCCAAAAAAGGGGAACACTGAAGCTTTCTTT. Its protein is CASSLAPKKGNTEAFF.

V is TRBV5-1 and J is TRBJ2-7, with 7 bases identical to TRBD1. Trimming removed 7 bases from V and 4 bases from J; junction bases left unmatched: 11. The CDR3 contains 14 residues. Germline V gene data show CDR1 as SGHRS and CDR2 as YFSETQ. The CDR3: CASVPTGTAYEQYF. Written as DNA, the CDR3 is TGCGCCAGCGTCCCAACCGGGACAGCATACGAGCAGTACTTC.

This clonotype was recorded at least ten times. The chain is built from TRBV12-3 or TRBV12-4 and TRBJ1-1; 7 bases are shared with TRBD1. This CDR3 region has 15 residues. J was trimmed by 0 bases and V by 5 bases; bases with no gene match: 6. CDR3 in amino acids: CASSAGQRMNTEAFF. The CDR3 DNA is TGTGCCAGCAGTGCGGGACAGCGCATGAACACTGAAGCTTTCTTT.

The chain is built from TRBV6-1 and TRBJ2-5; 8 bases line up with TRBD1. In germline, CDR1 is MNHNS, CDR2 SASEGT. The CDR3 totals 15 residues. Trimming cost V 6 bases and J 2 bases; bases outside gene matches: 8. The CDR3 DNA is TGTGCCAGCAGCATCGACAGGGGCGTACAAGAGACCCAGTACTTC. Translation gives CASSIDRGVQETQYF.

CDR3 DNA: TGCAGCGCACCGTGGGACTACAATGAGCAGTTCTTC. Its protein product is CSAPWDYNEQFF. The genes are TRBV29-1 and TRBJ2-1; D uncertain. The germline V and J ends were trimmed by 7 bases and 3 bases, with 10 bases remaining between them. The CDR3 is 12 residues long. The germline V gene has CDR1 SQVTM and CDR2 ANQGSEA.

This clonotype was seen only a few times. CDR3 sequence: CASSEFWERHQPQHF. The CDR3 nucleotides are TGTGCCAGCAGTGAATTTTGGGAACGCCATCAGCCCCAGCATTTT. The V and J genes are TRBV6-1 and TRBJ1-5; D is ambiguous. The CDR3 extends over 15 amino acids. Germline V gene sequence: CDR1 MNHNS, CDR2 SASEGT. Between the trimmed V and J ends, which lost 2 bases and 5 bases, there was a span of 13 bases.